This T cell receptor beta chain stems from a study of CD4+ T cells in melanoma. CDR1 KGHSH and CDR2 LQKENI come from the germline V gene. The CDR3 is 13 amino acids. V lost 6 bases to trimming and J lost 4 bases, with 12 bases between them. Repertoires were generated with immunoSEQ multiplex PCR, while TCRdb's copy carries only in-frame clones and drops some. The profile covers some 9,900 clones, with roughly four fifths appearing a single time and over 20% taken by the ten largest. Sequencing was performed on cells from a culture (not recorded whether cultured in vitro). V is TRBV18 and J is TRBJ1-2; D is perhaps TRBD1 (5 bases). The receptor's source is a human donor with melanoma. CDR3 nucleotides: TGTGCCAGCTCTGGGGGGACGGTCTATGGCTACACCTTC. Its translation is CASSGGTVYGYTF.